The 30 T cell receptor beta chains reported below all come from one sample, sequenced in a study of T cell changes during pregnancy in multiple sclerosis. TCRdb's copy holds only in-frame clones and misses some; the assay was immunoSEQ multiplex PCR. The table lists about 73,000 clones, almost 95% of them singletons. The input for sequencing was peripheral blood, taken in the third trimester of pregnancy. These receptor sequences come from a female donor in good health, enrolled as a control in a pregnancy study.

The chain has TRBV10-1 and TRBJ1-4; D gene unclear. CDR1 and CDR2 from the germline V gene are WNHNN and SYGVQD (reference sequence). Trimming took 4 bases from V and 5 from J, leaving 8 bases between them. CDR3 size: 13 residues. The CDR3: CASSGALNEKLFF. CDR3 sequence (DNA): TGCGCCAGCAGTGGGGCATTGAATGAAAAACTGTTTTTT.

This clone appeared a few times. This chain's CDR3 is CASSSGSTSTDTQYF. The CDR3 DNA reads TGTGCCAGCAGCAGCGGGAGCACTAGCACAGATACGCAGTATTTT. The J gene is TRBJ2-3, the V gene TRBV9; TRBD2 aligns across 8 bases. V dropped 4 bases and J dropped 0; count of bases not matched to a gene: 4. CDR1 is SGDLS, CDR2 YYNGEE, per germline. The CDR3 is 15 residues long.

CDR3 sequence: CASSSPGGYQETQYF. DNA of the CDR3: TGTGCCAGCAGTTCCCCGGGGGGCTACCAAGAGACCCAGTACTTC. This chain joins TRBV28 and TRBJ2-5; TRBD2 is a possible D gene (7 bases). The CDR3 runs 15 residues. CDR1 is MDHEN, CDR2 SYDVKM, per germline. V gave up 4 bases and J gave up 0 bases, with 12 bases separating them.

The genes are TRBV4-2 and TRBJ1-5; unclear D gene. Germline assignment: CDR1 LGHNA and CDR2 YNFKEQ. There are 15 residues in the CDR3. Deletions cut 0 bases from V and 4 bases from J, with 10 bases between. CDR3 DNA: TGTGCCAGCAGCCAAGATCGGCGGGAGAATCAGCCCCAGCATTTT. It encodes CASSQDRRENQPQHF.

The genes are TRBV6-5 and TRBJ2-7, with D perhaps TRBD2 (6 bases). Germline-derived CDR1 and CDR2 are MNHEY and SVGAGI. The CDR3 runs to 15 residues. V was shortened by 6 bases and J by 2 bases, with 17 bases between the two germline ends. In DNA form, the CDR3 reads TGTGCCAGCAGCTCCAGCGGGCCGACCGCCTACGAGCAGTACTTC. Translation gives CASSSSGPTAYEQYF.

This clone has a single count. The V call is TRBV5-1, the J call TRBJ1-1; the D gene is possibly TRBD1 (5 bases). The V gene lost 3 bases and the J gene lost 2 bases, with 11 bases spanning the gap. Germline V gene lookup returns CDR1 SGHRS and CDR2 YFSETQ. The CDR3 spans 14 residues. CDR3 coding DNA: TGCGCCAGCAGCTCCAGGACACATAACACTGAAGCTTTCTTT. This encodes CASSSRTHNTEAFF.

V is TRBV29-1 and J is TRBJ2-7; D is ambiguous. Germline V CDR1 and CDR2: SQVTM, ANQGSEA. This CDR3 is 13 amino acids long. Trimming pared 0 bases from V and 0 bases from J, leaving 6 bases between. The CDR3 is CSVEERSSYEQYF. In nucleotides, the CDR3 is TGCAGCGTTGAAGAGCGTTCCTCCTACGAGCAGTACTTC.

The V and J genes are TRBV5-5 and TRBJ1-5; 8 positions match TRBD1. Germline CDR1 SGHKS, CDR2 YYEKEE (reference sequence). This CDR3 contains 14 residues. V dropped 2 bases and J dropped 6; count of bases not matched to a gene: 4. The CDR3, as DNA: TGTGCCAGCAGCTTCGACAGGGGACGTCAGCCCCAGCATTTT. Translation gives CASSFDRGRQPQHF.

The chain combines TRBV4-3 with TRBJ2-7; 11 bases map to TRBD1. Looked up from germline, CDR1 is LGHNA and CDR2 is YSLEER. V shed 0 bases, J shed 5 bases, and the junction held 6 bases outside the gene matches. This CDR3 contains 16 residues. The chain's CDR3 is CASSQEGGQGVHEQYF. CDR3 nucleotides: TGCGCCAGCAGCCAAGAGGGGGGACAGGGGGTCCACGAGCAGTACTTC.

The chain couples TRBV7-8 to TRBJ2-7, with TRBD1 matching 7 bases. The CDR3 length is 14 residues. Germline V gene sequence: CDR1 SGHVS, CDR2 FQNEAQ. V was clipped by 3 bases and J by 3 bases; unmatched bases: 5. This chain's CDR3 is CASSLRGQIYEQYF. CDR3 bases: TGTGCCAGCAGCTTGAGGGGACAGATCTACGAGCAGTACTTC.

J is TRBJ2-7 and V is TRBV11-2; D is possibly TRBD2 (6 bases). V was pared by 6 bases and J by 9 bases, with 12 bases between. This CDR3 has 11 residues. The germline V gene has CDR1 SGHAT and CDR2 FQNNGV. The CDR3 spells CASRFKGLQYF. In nucleotides, the CDR3 is TGTGCCAGCAGGTTTAAGGGACTGCAGTACTTC.

The sample holds a few counts of this clone. DNA for the CDR3: TGTGCCAGCAGTATGGGGGGGGAGGGCGTGCAGTACTTC. Its translation: CASSMGGEGVQYF. The chain couples TRBV28 to TRBJ2-7; 7 bases fit TRBD2. V was clipped by 5 bases and J by 9 bases; unmatched bases: 10. Germline V gives CDR1 MDHEN, CDR2 SYDVKM. The CDR3 runs 13 residues.

The genes are TRBV27 and TRBJ2-7, with a possible D match to TRBD2 (5 bases). The CDR3 sequence is 19 residues long. The V gene lost 5 bases and the J gene lost 3 bases, with 29 bases spanning the gap. Germline loops: CDR1 MNHEY, CDR2 SMNVEV (reference sequence). The CDR3 region is CASSTRPKVRVTLVYEQYF. DNA of the CDR3: TGTGCCAGCAGTACCCGCCCCAAAGTGAGGGTAACTTTGGTCTACGAGCAGTACTTC.

The chain links TRBV5-4 to TRBJ2-5; 10 nucleotides agree with TRBD2. The CDR3 covers 15 residues. V gave up 4 bases and J gave up 4 bases; unmatched junction bases: 7. Germline CDR1 SGHNT, CDR2 YYREEE (reference sequence). DNA of the CDR3: TGTGCCAGCAGCCCTCGGACTAGCGGTCTAGAGACCCAGTACTTC. Amino acid sequence: CASSPRTSGLETQYF.

The chain carries TRBV18 and TRBJ1-1; D unclear. The germline V gene has CDR1 KGHSH and CDR2 LQKENI. This CDR3 has 14 residues. V lost 3 bases and J 0 bases, leaving 8 bases between the germline ends. Written as DNA, the CDR3 is TGTGCCAGCTCACCCCCCGCAGTGAACACTGAAGCTTTCTTT. Residues: CASSPPAVNTEAFF.

The chain has TRBV6-5 and TRBJ2-7; D may be TRBD2 (5 bases). V was cut by 5 bases and J by 2 bases, with 10 bases left in between. The CDR3 runs to 13 residues. Germline values: CDR1 MNHEY, CDR2 SVGAGI. The DNA for the CDR3 is TGTGCCAGCAGTCACGGACTGACCTACGAGCAGTACTTC. Protein sequence: CASSHGLTYEQYF.

This rearrangement joins TRBV19 to TRBJ1-6; TRBD1 might be the D (5 bases). CDR3 length: 18 amino acids. V gave up 8 bases and J gave up 8 bases, with 28 bases separating them. Looked up from germline, CDR1 is LNHDA and CDR2 is SQIVND (reference sequence). For the CDR3, the DNA is TGTGCCAGTGCGACGGGACCCCAGTCTTTCCGGGGGTATTCACCCCTCCACTTT. Amino acids: CASATGPQSFRGYSPLHF.

The chain couples TRBV27 to TRBJ1-1; 8 positions agree with TRBD1. Germline CDR1 and CDR2: MNHEY and SMNVEV (reference sequence). With V trimmed by 6 bases and J by 7 bases, 7 bases remained unmatched. The CDR3 extends over 13 amino acids. CDR3 loop: CASSLTGVSEAFF. The CDR3 nucleotides are TGTGCCAGCAGCCTGACAGGGGTCAGTGAAGCTTTCTTT.

V gene TRBV5-6 combines with J gene TRBJ1-4; D not certain. V lost 0 bases and J 3 bases, leaving 6 bases between the germline ends. Germline V gene sequence: CDR1 SGHDT, CDR2 YYEEEE. This CDR3 region has 14 residues. The CDR3 sequence: CASSLGLANEKLFF. DNA of the CDR3: TGTGCCAGCAGCTTGGGGCTCGCTAATGAAAAACTGTTTTTT.

This chain uses TRBV5-6 with TRBJ2-1; the D gene is possibly TRBD2 (5 bases). V lost 3 bases, J lost 6 bases, and 13 bases lay in between. Germline CDR1 and CDR2: SGHDT and YYEEEE. This CDR3 comprises 14 residues. CDR3 nucleotide sequence: TGTGCCAGCAGCTCGGACCTAGCACGCAATGAGCAGTTCTTC. Its translation is CASSSDLARNEQFF. Filled out from reference TRBV5-6 and TRBJ2-1, the complete variable domain reads DAGVTQSPTHLIKTRGQQVTLRCSPKSGHDTVSWYQQALGQGPQFIFQYYEEEERQRGNFPDRFSGHQFPNYSSELNVNALLLGDSALYLCASSSDLARNEQFFGPGTRLTVL.

The V call is TRBV18, the J call TRBJ1-1; D ambiguous. Germline V gives CDR1 KGHSH, CDR2 LQKENI. V lost 6 bases, J lost 6 bases, and 8 bases lay in between. The CDR3 length is 11 residues. The CDR3, as DNA: TGTGCCAGCTCCTCCCCGGCTGAAGCTTTCTTT. It translates to CASSSPAEAFF.

J is TRBJ2-1 and V is TRBV11-3; 8 positions match TRBD2. The germline gives CDR1 SGHNT, CDR2 YENEEA. The CDR3 consists of 14 residues. The junction had 10 bases not matched to a gene; V was cut back by 5 bases and J by 10 bases. CDR3 sequence: CASSLLADSGEQFF. The CDR3 DNA reads as TGTGCCAGCAGCCTACTAGCGGACTCGGGGGAGCAGTTCTTC.

This clone was seen more than once but under ten times. The chain couples TRBV7-9 to TRBJ2-2; weak D call: TRBD1 (6 bases). The V gene lost 5 bases and the J gene lost 0 bases, with 13 bases spanning the gap. The CDR3 consists of 16 residues. Germline V gene sequence: CDR1 SEHNR, CDR2 FQNEAQ (reference sequence). The CDR3 region is CASSPRQATNTGELFF. CDR3 sequence (DNA): TGTGCCAGCAGCCCCCGACAGGCAACGAACACCGGGGAGCTGTTTTTT.

The chain links TRBV7-3 to TRBJ1-2; unclear D gene. The CDR3 runs 15 residues. Germline CDR1 reads SGHTA; CDR2 reads FQGTGA. The V and J ends lost 5 bases and 4 bases respectively, with 17 bases between them. As DNA, the CDR3 is TGTGCCAGCAGCCTACACCCCGGACGGGGCTATGGCTACACCTTC. Amino acids: CASSLHPGRGYGYTF. The full variable domain, completed using reference TRBV7-3 and TRBJ1-2, is GAGVSQTPSNKVTEKGKYVELRCDPISGHTALYWYRQSLGQGPEFLIYFQGTGAADDSGLPNDRFFAVRPEGSVSTLKIQRTERGDSAVYLCASSLHPGRGYGYTFGSGTRLTVV.

This clone occurred a few times. The J gene is TRBJ1-2, the V gene TRBV2; D perhaps matches TRBD1 (5 bases). V was cut by 3 bases and J by 8 bases, with 10 bases left in between. The CDR3 length is 12 residues. Per the germline V gene, CDR1 is SNHLY and CDR2 is FYNNEI. The CDR3 reads CASSEGRLGYTF. DNA of the CDR3: TGTGCCAGCAGTGAGGGGCGGCTAGGCTACACCTTC.

The chain couples TRBV2 to TRBJ2-4, with D uncertain. The V end lost 8 bases, the J end lost 1 base, and 21 bases lay between the germline ends. Germline CDR1 is SNHLY and CDR2 is FYNNEI. The CDR3 has 17 residues. For the CDR3, the DNA is TGTGCCAGCTGTAATGAGGTCCTCACGGAGGCCAAAAACATTCAGTACTTC. Its protein product is CASCNEVLTEAKNIQYF.

The chain uses TRBV6-1 and TRBJ2-7, with 9 bases that match TRBD1. The J segment lost 6 bases and the V segment lost 3 bases, leaving 6 bases of the junction unmatched. The CDR3 is 14 amino acids. CDR1 and CDR2 from the germline V gene are MNHNS and SASEGT. The CDR3 DNA follows: TGTGCCAGCAGTGATCTAGGACAGGGGACCGAGCAGTACTTC. Protein: CASSDLGQGTEQYF.

This chain connects TRBV29-1 to TRBJ2-3; 7 nucleotides align to TRBD2. This CDR3 contains 15 residues. Germline CDR1 reads SQVTM; CDR2 reads ANQGSEA. V dropped 8 bases and J dropped 7; count of bases not matched to a gene: 18. The CDR3 reads CSTLPAGRNAYTQYF. The CDR3 region has the DNA TGCAGCACCCTACCAGCGGGGAGGAACGCGTATACGCAGTATTTT.

The CDR3: CASSQGGFDEQYF. The CDR3 nucleotides are TGTGCCAGCAGTCAAGGGGGATTCGACGAGCAGTACTTC. This chain joins TRBV28 and TRBJ2-7; possible D gene TRBD1, 6 bases. The CDR3 runs 13 residues. Germline V lookup: CDR1 MDHEN, CDR2 SYDVKM. Between the trimmed V and J ends, which lost 5 bases and 5 bases, there was a span of 13 bases.

This rearrangement joins TRBV4-1 to TRBJ1-3; 9 nucleotides line up with TRBD1. Trimming cost V 1 base and J 1 base; bases outside gene matches: 5. The CDR3 consists of 17 residues. Germline values: CDR1 MGHRA, CDR2 YSYEKL. The CDR3: CASSQVGDRVSGNTIYF. CDR3 bases: TGCGCCAGCAGCCAAGTCGGGGACAGGGTTTCTGGAAACACCATATATTTT.